This T cell receptor (beta chain) was identified in a study of blood T cell repertoires in COVID-19. Looking at the study overall: Italy, Spain and the United States were the sources of the convalescent and acute COVID-19 samples. T cells, B-cell-depleted T cells, or PBMCs provided the cDNA or gDNA that served as material.

V was pared by 1 base and J by 3 bases, with 6 bases between. The CDR3 runs 13 residues. In germline, CDR1 is SGHTA, CDR2 FQGNSA. In the original processing: Scientists estimated how many nucleated cells there were by amplifying reference gene primers. Some clones are missing from TCRdb's copy, which holds only in-frame ones; the method was immunoSEQ multiplex PCR. D and trimming come from the DNA, and the V and J calls and clone size come from that table. The sample lists about 1,800 clones; roughly 69% were seen once. This clone was recorded once. Sample: peripheral blood. The TCR was taken from a man aged 70 or older with active COVID-19. V is TRBV7-2 and J is TRBJ1-2; D unresolved. The CDR3 DNA reads TGTGCCAGCAGCTTAGGTCCAGACTATGGCTACACCTTC. The encoded protein is CASSLGPDYGYTF.